This T cell receptor beta chain was recorded in a study of radiotherapy plus CTLA-4 blockade in lung cancer. Study in general: Objective responses were observed in 15% to 20% of patients, and disease control was achieved by 30% to 40%. Study-level findings and limits: Peripheral blood showed expansion of tumor-derived TCR clones after radiotherapy and ipilimumab. Interferon-beta, together with early blood T cell clone dynamics, reportedly best predicted response.

Repertoires were generated with immunoSEQ multiplex PCR, while TCRdb's copy carries only in-frame clones and drops some. The sample has more than 90,000 clones; approximately 80% are singletons. This CDR3 is built from 17 residues. With 0 bases removed from V and 0 bases from J, the gap between germline ends came to 11 bases. CDR1 is LGHNA, CDR2 YSLEER, per germline. A word on this clone: Its antigen is still unknown.

Participants had chemo-refractory metastatic non-small-cell lung cancer and were treated with focal radiation plus ipilimumab CTLA-4 blockade. The chain carries TRBV4-3 and TRBJ1-4, with no clear D. This specimen consisted of peripheral blood, obtained from a patient treated with radiotherapy plus ipilimumab. The sequence was obtained from a human donor with non-small cell lung cancer who had a partial response to radiotherapy plus ipilimumab. CDR3 in DNA: TGCGCCAGCAGCCAAGAATCTTACGGGGCAACTAATGAAAAACTGTTTTTT. It translates to CASSQESYGATNEKLFF.